This T cell receptor beta chain emerged from a study of OX40 agonist ivuxolimab in advanced cancers. Findings of the study overall: The average count of expanded clones was higher among CD8+ T cells than among CD4+. Both CD4+ and CD8+ T cell populations in blood had undergone clonal expansion by week 6 at 0.1 to 3.0 mg/kg.

Some clones are missing from TCRdb's copy, which holds only in-frame ones; the method was immunoSEQ multiplex PCR. The sample lists tens of thousands of clones; around 90% were seen once. CDR3 size: 16 residues. The V gene lost 4 bases and the J gene lost 0 bases, with 10 bases spanning the gap. CDR1 and CDR2 from the germline V gene are MDHEN and SYDVKM. For this clone: Its antigen remains unknown.

The sample consisted of CD4+ or CD8+ T cells sorted from blood, taken in a trial of the OX40 agonist ivuxolimab. The TCR comes from an adult with an advanced solid tumor such as melanoma, head and neck, liver or kidney cancer. J is TRBJ1-6 and V is TRBV28; D is undetermined. The CDR3 region has the DNA TGTGCCAGCAGTTCGGACGGCAGCTCCTATAATTCACCCCTCCACTTT. The encoded protein is CASSSDGSSYNSPLHF.